This paragraph covers one T cell receptor beta chain sequence. Original analysis: Reference gene primer amplification gave estimated nucleated cell counts. Assay used: immunoSEQ multiplex PCR; TCRdb lists only in-frame clones, some missing. V and J calls and clone size are copied from that table; D and trimming were computed from the DNA. The sample records more than 100,000 clones, 78% being singletons. These data come from a study of blood T cell repertoires in COVID-19. Overall study context: Acute-phase and convalescent COVID-19 samples originated in the United States, Italy and Spain. Nucleic acid was either cDNA or gDNA, and it came from T cells, B-cell-depleted T cells, or PBMCs.

The sample was peripheral blood. This receptor was obtained from a man in his 70s with acute or convalescent COVID-19.

CDR3 sequence reads: CASSFPGGSDTQYF. Written as DNA, the CDR3 is TGTGCCAGCAGCTTTCCAGGGGGCTCAGATACGCAGTATTTT. V usage is TRBV7-2 and J usage is TRBJ2-3; TRBD1 agrees at 8 bases. J lost 4 bases, V lost 3 bases, and 3 bases had no gene match. The CDR3 is 14 residues long. Germline CDR1 is SGHTA and CDR2 is FQGNSA.